This T cell receptor (beta chain) was sequenced during a study of cytomegalovirus exposure and HLA in healthy donors. PCR was performed using 60 Vbeta and 13 Jbeta primers. Clones were read by immunoSEQ multiplex PCR, and TCRdb kept only the in-frame ones, dropping some. The data show roughly 160,000 clones, 80% seen once. The germline V and J ends were trimmed by 2 bases and 2 bases, with 4 bases remaining between them. There are 12 residues in the CDR3. CDR1 is SGHAT and CDR2 is FQDESV in the germline V gene (reference sequence). Study findings and constraints: Donors belonging to an Asian-associated ancestry cluster reportedly showed fewer N-insertions in productive TCRs than the roughly 670-donor mean, according to what a later analysis found. The authors reported that TCR beta sequences could predict HLA-A and HLA-B alleles. These predictions were accurate for most subjects in the first cohort. Under in vitro conditions, a few CMV-associated chains were confirmed as specific for CMV antigens.

Details on this clone: What it recognizes is unknown.

The chain employs TRBV11-1 and TRBJ2-7; D remains unclear. The TCR sequence derives from a woman between 45 and 65 years old in good health and CMV-seronegative. Sequenced sample: PBMCs. Here the CDR3 reads CASSLRAYEQYF. The CDR3 DNA sequence: TGTGCCAGCAGCTTAAGAGCCTACGAGCAGTACTTC.